This entry concerns a single TCR beta chain. In the authors' workflow: Reference gene primer amplification yielded estimated nucleated cell counts. TCRdb's copy holds only in-frame clones and misses some; the assay was immunoSEQ multiplex PCR. V and J calls and clone size follow that table, whereas D and trimming were derived from the DNA. The sample carries more than 150,000 clones, 75% to 80% recorded once. Germline V gene data show CDR1 as MDHEN and CDR2 as SYDVKM. Deletions cut 4 bases from V and 7 bases from J, with 10 bases between. This CDR3 has 12 amino acids. The entry originates in a study of blood T cell repertoires in COVID-19. Study background: Samples came from the United States, Italy and Spain, spanning acute and convalescent COVID-19. Sources were T cells, B-cell-depleted T cells, or PBMCs; the material itself was cDNA or gDNA.

This receptor was identified in a woman at least 80 years old with acute or convalescent COVID-19. This chain connects TRBV28 to TRBJ1-1, with a possible D match to TRBD1 (6 bases). Sequenced sample: peripheral blood. CDR3: CASSSPGVEAFF. The CDR3 DNA follows: TGTGCCAGCAGTTCCCCAGGGGTTGAAGCTTTCTTT.